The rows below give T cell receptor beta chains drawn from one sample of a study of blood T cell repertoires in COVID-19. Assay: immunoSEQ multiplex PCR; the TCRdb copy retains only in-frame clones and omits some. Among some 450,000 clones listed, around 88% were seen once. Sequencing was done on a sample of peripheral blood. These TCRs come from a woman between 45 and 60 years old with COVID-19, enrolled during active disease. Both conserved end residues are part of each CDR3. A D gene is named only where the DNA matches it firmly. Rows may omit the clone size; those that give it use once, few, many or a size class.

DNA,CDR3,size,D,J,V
TGTGCCAGCTCAGGAGCCAGGGGAGACGGCACTGAAGCTTTCTTT,CASSGARGDGTEAFF,NA,NA,TRBJ1-1,TRBV18
TGTGCCAGCAGTGAGATAGCGGGTCCGTTAGCAGATACGCAGTATTTT,CASSEIAGPLADTQYF,NA,TRBD2,TRBJ2-3,TRBV2
TGTGCCAGCAGTTTATTGACCACAGGGGAAAAACTGTTTTTT,CASSLLTTGEKLFF,NA,NA,TRBJ1-4,TRBV6-5
TGTGCCAGCAGCCCAAGGGAGGGCACCGGGGAGCTGTTTTTT,CASSPREGTGELFF,many,TRBD2,TRBJ2-2,TRBV7-9
TGTGCCAGCAGTGCGGGCCGAGCGTGGGGCTACACCTTC,CASSAGRAWGYTF,once,NA,TRBJ1-2,TRBV12-3/TRBV12-4
TGTGCCAGCAGCTTAGGTGCAGAATATGAAGCTTTCTTT,CASSLGAEYEAFF,NA,NA,TRBJ1-1,TRBV7-9
TGTGCCAGCAGCTGGGGACAGCCCCCAGATACGCAGTATTTT,CASSWGQPPDTQYF,NA,TRBD1,TRBJ2-3,TRBV3-1/TRBV3-2
TGTGCCTGGAGACCATGGGTAGCGGGGGGGCAAGATACGCAGTATTTT,CAWRPWVAGGQDTQYF,NA,TRBD2,TRBJ2-3,TRBV30
TGTGCCAGCAGCGTGGGCGGGGCGACCACAGATACGCAGTATTTT,CASSVGGATTDTQYF,NA,NA,TRBJ2-3,TRBV9
TGTGCCAGCGAAAAGGACAGGGGGTACGAGCAGTACTTC,CASEKDRGYEQYF,once,TRBD1,TRBJ2-7,TRBV2
TGCAGCGTTGGAGTGCGGACTGAAGCTTTCTTT,CSVGVRTEAFF,once,NA,TRBJ1-1,TRBV29-1
TGCGCCAGCAGCCCTGGACAGGGCTATGGCTACACCTTC,CASSPGQGYGYTF,NA,TRBD1,TRBJ1-2,TRBV10-2
TGTGCCAGCAGCGTATCAGGGGGCCACACTGAAGCTTTCTTT,CASSVSGGHTEAFF,NA,TRBD1,TRBJ1-1,TRBV9
TGTGCCAGCAGCTTACTAGCGGGGGGGCTCACAGATACGCAGTATTTT,CASSLLAGGLTDTQYF,NA,TRBD2,TRBJ2-3,TRBV7-8
TGTGCCAGCAGTTCCCTAGCGGGGCCCGGGTTCTTC,CASSSLAGPGFF,NA,TRBD2,TRBJ2-1,TRBV6-1
TGCGCCAGCAGTTCAAGGTACGGCGCAGGGCTCAATTCACCCCTCCACTTT,CASSSRYGAGLNSPLHF,NA,NA,TRBJ1-6,TRBV4-1
TGTGCCTGGAGTACCCATCGGGAGACCCAGTACTTC,CAWSTHRETQYF,once,NA,TRBJ2-5,TRBV30
TGTGCCAGCTCACCAGTACAGGGGGGAGACAATGAGCAGTTCTTC,CASSPVQGGDNEQFF,NA,TRBD1,TRBJ2-1,TRBV18
TGTGCCTGGAATAGCGGGACTCCCGGCGACGAGCAGTACTTC,CAWNSGTPGDEQYF,NA,TRBD2,TRBJ2-7,TRBV30
TGTGCCAGCAGTCAAGCGGACAGGTACTATGGCTACACCTTC,CASSQADRYYGYTF,once,TRBD1,TRBJ1-2,TRBV28
TGTGCCACCGGCACCGGGACAGGGACTCAAGAGACCCAGTACTTC,CATGTGTGTQETQYF,NA,TRBD1,TRBJ2-5,TRBV24-1
TGTGCCAGCAGCGAATTTCTGAGAATAGATACGCAGTATTTT,CASSEFLRIDTQYF,NA,NA,TRBJ2-3,TRBV9
TGTGCCAGCAGTTCGACAGGGAGCTCTGGAAACACCATATATTTT,CASSSTGSSGNTIYF,few,TRBD1,TRBJ1-3,TRBV5-5
TGTGCCAGTAGTCCCGGGACATTTGGGACTGAAGCTTTCTTT,CASSPGTFGTEAFF,NA,NA,TRBJ1-1,TRBV19
TGCGCCAGCAGCTTGGCCCCGACAGGGGGCGGAGAGGGCCAGTACTTC,CASSLAPTGGGEGQYF,NA,TRBD1,TRBJ2-7,TRBV5-1
TGTGCCAGCAGCCCAGCAGGGGCCGGGGAGCTGTTTTTT,CASSPAGAGELFF,NA,NA,TRBJ2-2,TRBV3-1/TRBV3-2
TGTGCCTGGAGTTTTCCTTCTCGGGACAGGGCTGGCTACACCTTC,CAWSFPSRDRAGYTF,NA,TRBD1,TRBJ1-2,TRBV30
TGTGCCAGCAGCGCGAGCGGGGGCGGGAACACTGAAGCTTTCTTT,CASSASGGGNTEAFF,NA,NA,TRBJ1-1,TRBV7-9
TGTGCCTGGAGTAGACTCCGAGGAGCTGAAGCTTTCTTT,CAWSRLRGAEAFF,NA,NA,TRBJ1-1,TRBV30
TGTGCCAGCTCTCCAGACAGGAGATTCTATGGCTACACCTTC,CASSPDRRFYGYTF,NA,NA,TRBJ1-2,TRBV18
TGTGCCAGTAGTTTCAGGGGCCGAAGCTCCTACGAGCAGTACTTC,CASSFRGRSSYEQYF,NA,NA,TRBJ2-7,TRBV19
TGTGCCAGCATAGGGACAGGGTTAACTGAAGCTTTCTTT,CASIGTGLTEAFF,NA,TRBD1,TRBJ1-1,TRBV2
TGTGCCAGCTCACCACCAGCCGACACCGGGGAGCTGTTTTTT,CASSPPADTGELFF,NA,NA,TRBJ2-2,TRBV18
TGTGCCTGGAGTAGGGGGACGGATGAAAAACTGTTTTTT,CAWSRGTDEKLFF,NA,NA,TRBJ1-4,TRBV30
TGTGCCAGCAGCTTTCTCAGACACTCCTCTGGAAACACCATATATTTT,CASSFLRHSSGNTIYF,few,NA,TRBJ1-3,TRBV5-6
TGTGCCAGCAGCGGACAGTGGGGGAACACTGAAGCTTTCTTT,CASSGQWGNTEAFF,NA,NA,TRBJ1-1,TRBV9
TGTGCCAGCAGACCACGACTAGCGGCCTCCTACAATGAGCAGTTCTTC,CASRPRLAASYNEQFF,NA,TRBD2,TRBJ2-1,TRBV3-1/TRBV3-2
TGTGCCAGCAGCTCTACCAGACAGACTGAAGCTTTCTTT,CASSSTRQTEAFF,NA,NA,TRBJ1-1,TRBV5-4
TGTGCCAGCAGCCTGGGAGGTGTCTACGAGCAGTACTTC,CASSLGGVYEQYF,NA,NA,TRBJ2-7,TRBV7-3
TGTGCCAGTAGTATAAGTCAGGGAGGGGACGAGCAGTACTTC,CASSISQGGDEQYF,NA,TRBD2,TRBJ2-7,TRBV19
TGTGCCAGCTCCCTCTCGGGGGGGAACACCGGGGAGCTGTTTTTT,CASSLSGGNTGELFF,NA,TRBD2,TRBJ2-2,TRBV2
TGTGCCATCAAAAGACAGGGGGCGAACACCGGGGAGCTGTTTTTT,CAIKRQGANTGELFF,NA,TRBD1,TRBJ2-2,TRBV10-3
TGTGCCAGCAGTCGCGGGACCCAGAACTTCCACGAGCAGTACTTC,CASSRGTQNFHEQYF,NA,NA,TRBJ2-7,TRBV6-5
TGTGCCACCAGCGATCGCGGGGGAACCGCTGGCTACAATGAGCAGTTCTTC,CATSDRGGTAGYNEQFF,NA,TRBD2,TRBJ2-1,TRBV15
TGCGCCAGCAGCGGAACAGGGGTAACTAATGAAAAACTGTTTTTT,CASSGTGVTNEKLFF,once,TRBD1,TRBJ1-4,TRBV5-1
TGTGCCAGCAGCTTCCCCAGCGGGGGCCCGAACACCGGGGAGCTGTTTTTT,CASSFPSGGPNTGELFF,NA,TRBD2,TRBJ2-2,TRBV7-2